These 20 T cell receptor beta chains share one sample of origin, sequenced in a study of neurological immune-mediated disorders. From the 5' RACE reads, TCRdb called clonotypes with MiXCR, one entry per CDR3 protein. Of tens of thousands of distinct CDR3 sequences in the sample, 10% to 15% were seen once. Sequenced: PBMCs. These receptors all come from a woman aged 55-69 years with HTLV-1-associated myelopathy (HAM/TSP).

This clonotype showed up many times. The rearrangement joins TRBV20-1 to TRBJ2-1; the match to TRBD2 covers 9 bases. The germline V gene has CDR1 DFQATT and CDR2 SNEGSKA (reference sequence). The CDR3 is 14 amino acids. Trimming cost V 5 bases and J 10 bases; bases outside gene matches: 12. Here the CDR3 reads CSASGLASVVEQFF. Written as DNA, the CDR3 is TGCAGTGCTTCGGGACTAGCTTCAGTAGTGGAGCAGTTCTTC.

This clonotype was recorded at least ten times. V and J are TRBV7-9 and TRBJ1-2; the match to TRBD1 covers 9 bases. This CDR3 contains 15 residues. V was clipped by 5 bases and J by 4 bases; unmatched bases: 8. The V gene's germline CDR1 is SEHNR and CDR2 FQNEAQ (reference sequence). In nucleotides, the CDR3 is TGTGCCAGCAGCGAGGACAGGGGTCAGCTCTATGGCTACACCTTC. Amino acid sequence: CASSEDRGQLYGYTF.

This clonotype appeared many times. A read error may account for a junction end that differs from germline. The V and J genes are TRBV20-1 and TRBJ2-7, with 11 bases aligning to TRBD2. This CDR3 has 13 amino acids. Germline CDR1 DFQATT, CDR2 SNEGSKA (reference sequence). The CDR3 is CSAPIGTSGGPRF. The CDR3 DNA follows: TGCAGTGCTCCTATAGGGACTAGCGGAGGGCCCCGCTTC.

This clonotype was seen many times. This rearrangement joins TRBV19 to TRBJ1-5; D may be TRBD1 (6 bases). V was clipped by 6 bases and J by 6 bases, with 12 bases between them. The CDR3 contains 13 residues. The V gene's germline CDR1 is LNHDA and CDR2 SQIVND (reference sequence). The CDR3 sequence is CASSPDRSQPQHF. The CDR3 DNA sequence: TGTGCCAGTAGCCCGGACAGAAGTCAGCCCCAGCATTTT.

Many counts were recorded for this clonotype. The chain links TRBV24-1 to TRBJ2-2, with D possibly being TRBD1 (5 bases). V was trimmed by 0 bases and J by 2 bases, leaving 6 bases between them. CDR1 is KGHDR and CDR2 is SFDVKD in the germline V gene. The CDR3 is 15 residues long. The CDR3 DNA reads as TGTGCCACCAGTGATTTGGACAGAAACACCGGGGAGCTGTTTTTT. Its translation is CATSDLDRNTGELFF.

The J gene is TRBJ2-5, the V gene TRBV11-3; 14 nucleotides line up with TRBD2. With 4 bases clipped from V and 5 bases from J, the junction kept 9 bases outside the gene matches. Germline CDR1 and CDR2: SGHNT and YENEEA. This CDR3 is 17 amino acids long. CDR3: CASSSHSGTSGGETQYF. DNA for the CDR3: TGTGCCAGCAGCTCACATTCCGGGACTAGCGGGGGTGAGACCCAGTACTTC.

This clonotype occurred many times. The chain employs TRBV20-1 and TRBJ1-1; a weak D match, TRBD1 (5 bases). Trimming took 0 bases from V and 0 from J, leaving 14 bases between them. Germline loops: CDR1 DFQATT, CDR2 SNEGSKA (reference sequence). CDR3 length: 16 residues. The CDR3 protein is CSARDRTGRVNTEAFF. CDR3 sequence (DNA): TGCAGTGCTAGAGATCGAACAGGTCGGGTGAACACTGAAGCTTTCTTT.

This sequence joins TRBV5-1 and TRBJ1-4, with D possibly being TRBD1 (6 bases). The length of the CDR3 is 16 residues. The V and J ends lost 4 bases and 8 bases respectively, with 21 bases between them. The germline V gene has CDR1 SGHRS and CDR2 YFSETQ. The CDR3 loop is CASSGGGGQTSEKLFF. Written as DNA, the CDR3 is TGCGCCAGCAGCGGGGGGGGCGGACAGACGTCAGAAAAACTGTTTTTT.

The table lists this clonotype with many counts. The chain couples TRBV20-1 to TRBJ2-3, with 8 bases matching TRBD2. The CDR3 loop spans 15 amino acids. Germline V CDR1 and CDR2: DFQATT, SNEGSKA (reference sequence). V trimming: 6 bases; J trimming: 4 bases; junction bases outside the gene matches: 12. The CDR3 is CSASGGGGFSDTQYF. In nucleotides, the CDR3 is TGCAGTGCCTCGGGGGGCGGGGGGTTCTCAGATACGCAGTATTTT.

This clonotype was seen many times. The rearrangement joins TRBV20-1 to TRBJ2-3; 9 bases fit TRBD2. The V gene's germline CDR1 is DFQATT and CDR2 SNEGSKA (reference sequence). The length of the CDR3 is 15 residues. V gave up 3 bases and J gave up 0 bases; unmatched junction bases: 4. The CDR3 loop reads CSASGGGASTDTQYF. The CDR3 bases are TGCAGTGCTAGTGGCGGGGGGGCAAGCACAGATACGCAGTATTTT.

The CDR3 coding sequence is TGTGCCAGCAGCTTAGAGGGTAGCGGGTGGCCCGCGGCCCAGTACTTC. This codes for CASSLEGSGWPAAQYF. This rearrangement joins TRBV7-2 to TRBJ2-5; TRBD2 aligns across 7 bases. This CDR3 contains 16 residues. Germline V CDR1 and CDR2: SGHTA, FQGNSA. V was clipped by 1 base and J by 9 bases; unmatched bases: 14.

Ten or more counts support this clonotype. The chain uses TRBV5-6 and TRBJ2-1, with 11 bases aligning to TRBD2. Losses at the gene ends were 0 bases for V and 8 bases for J; bases not matched to a gene: 7. CDR1 SGHDT and CDR2 YYEEEE come from the germline V gene. The CDR3 contains 16 residues. CDR3 nucleotides: TGTGCCAGCAGCTTGGCCTATAGCGGGGGGGCCTATGAGCAGTTCTTC. Encoded protein: CASSLAYSGGAYEQFF.

This clonotype occurred many times. This chain connects TRBV7-9 to TRBJ2-3; D is perhaps TRBD1 (6 bases). The V gene lost 2 bases and the J gene lost 6 bases, with 12 bases spanning the gap. The CDR3 loop spans 14 amino acids. Germline V gene lookup returns CDR1 SEHNR and CDR2 FQNEAQ (reference sequence). CDR3 sequence reads: CASSLLGARDTQYF. The CDR3, as DNA: TGTGCCAGCAGCTTATTGGGGGCCCGGGATACGCAGTATTTT.

This clonotype has a count of ten or more. The chain carries TRBV12-3 or TRBV12-4 and TRBJ1-5; D remains ambiguous. Trimming pared 3 bases from V and 0 bases from J, leaving 6 bases between. The CDR3 is 14 residues long. CDR3 nucleotides: TGTGCCAGCAGTTTGGGCGGTAGCAATCAGCCCCAGCATTTT. Protein sequence: CASSLGGSNQPQHF.

This clonotype was found many times. This sequence joins TRBV29-1 and TRBJ1-4; no clear D. The CDR3 consists of 13 residues. Per the germline V gene, CDR1 is SQVTM and CDR2 is ANQGSEA. Between the trimmed V and J ends, which lost 4 bases and 7 bases, there was a span of 13 bases. The CDR3 DNA sequence: TGCAGCGTTGCCGGTACTGAGGGTGAAAAACTGTTTTTT. Translation gives CSVAGTEGEKLFF.

This clonotype was seen at least ten times. In DNA form, the CDR3 reads TGTGCCAGCAGTCGAGGGACTAGCGCGAACACCGGGGAGCTGTTTTTT. It encodes CASSRGTSANTGELFF. This chain links TRBV12-3 or TRBV12-4 with TRBJ2-2, with 10 bases lining up with TRBD2. V shed 5 bases and J 0 bases; nucleotides not matched to a gene: 3. The length of the CDR3 is 16 residues.

The sample holds many counts of this clonotype. Here the CDR3 reads CASTRAGGRYNEQFF. The CDR3 DNA reads TGTGCCAGCACTAGAGCGGGAGGGCGCTACAATGAGCAGTTCTTC. The gene calls are TRBV27 and TRBJ2-1; 10 nucleotides agree with TRBD2. The CDR3 covers 15 residues. The germline gives CDR1 MNHEY, CDR2 SMNVEV (reference sequence). Germline trimming cut 7 bases from V and 3 bases from J; bases unmatched to any gene: 6.

This clonotype was observed many times. The chain recombines TRBV3-1 with TRBJ1-3; D gene unclear. V dropped 9 bases and J dropped 0 bases, with 6 bases sitting between them. The CDR3 extends over 12 amino acids. Germline V lookup: CDR1 LGHDT, CDR2 YNNKEL (reference sequence). The CDR3 DNA is TGTGCCAGTACGCCCTCTGGAAACACCATATATTTT. It translates to CASTPSGNTIYF.

The table lists this clonotype with many counts. The chain has TRBV5-1 and TRBJ2-1, with TRBD2 matching over 8 bases. The CDR3 totals 16 residues. The germline V gene has CDR1 SGHRS and CDR2 YFSETQ. After removal of 4 bases from V and 4 bases from J, the junction contained 10 bases not matched to a gene. The CDR3 sequence is CASSREGGPGYNEQFF. In DNA form, the CDR3 reads TGCGCCAGCAGCCGGGAGGGAGGTCCGGGTTACAATGAGCAGTTCTTC.

For this clonotype: A much larger clone differs by one base, so this may be a read error. This chain links TRBV7-9 with TRBJ2-7; TRBD1 or TRBD2 may be the D gene (6 bases each). Trimming took 5 bases from V and 4 from J, leaving 18 bases between them. Germline CDR1 is SEHNR and CDR2 is FQNEAQ (reference sequence). CDR3 length: 15 residues. The CDR3 is CASSHPQRGAYEQYF. The DNA of the CDR3 is TGTGCCAGCAGCCACCCTCAAAGGGGGGCATACGAGCAGTACTTC.